The rows below give T cell receptor beta chains drawn from one sample of a study of control samples from healthy donors and cancer patients. Using immunoSEQ multiplex PCR, the repertoire was profiled, and TCRdb retains in-frame clones only, with some absent. Of about 190,000 clones listed, roughly nine tenths are singletons. The sequenced material came from blood. The receptors were gathered from a young man in good health. CDR3s leave out the opening cysteine and the closing phenylalanine or tryptophan. Not every row has a clone size; where given, it reads once, few, many or a size class.

V gene: TRBV5-1
clone size: NA
CDR3 protein: ASSVLGDEQF

V gene: TRBV9
clone size: once
CDR3 protein: ASSAGGHAALSYEQY

V gene: TRBV5-1
clone size: many
CDR3 protein: ASSLVGTGGTGEAF

V gene: TRBV15
clone size: NA
CDR3 protein: ATSLDRNEQF

V gene: TRBV10-1
clone size: NA
CDR3 protein: ASSGEADRAYNEQF

V gene: TRBV27
clone size: NA
CDR3 protein: ASSSSNTGELF

V gene: TRBV4-1
clone size: NA
CDR3 protein: ASSQTLATNEKLF

V gene: TRBV19
clone size: NA
CDR3 protein: ASSDYTGMEYEQY

V gene: TRBV7-9
clone size: NA
CDR3 protein: ASLGGSNTGELF

V gene: TRBV11-2
clone size: NA
CDR3 protein: ASSGRTGANTEAF

V gene: TRBV6-2/TRBV6-3
clone size: NA
CDR3 protein: ASSDPWLRSGRATLYEQY

V gene: TRBV7-2
clone size: NA
CDR3 protein: ASSLDRGEQSPLH

V gene: TRBV19
clone size: few
CDR3 protein: ASSTSMNTEAF

V gene: TRBV7-2
clone size: NA
CDR3 protein: ASSSWGAGAKNIQY

V gene: TRBV18
clone size: once
CDR3 protein: ASSPSQKNSPLH

V gene: TRBV9
clone size: once
CDR3 protein: ASSEGLNSGNTIY

V gene: TRBV19
clone size: NA
CDR3 protein: ASSTAGVSEQF

V gene: TRBV5-1
clone size: once
CDR3 protein: ASSLSGPYTEAF

V gene: TRBV11-2
clone size: NA
CDR3 protein: ASSLVDGGSTDTQY

V gene: TRBV18
clone size: NA
CDR3 protein: ASGIPELF

V gene: TRBV14
clone size: NA
CDR3 protein: ASSQEGSGGLPGELF

V gene: TRBV29-1
clone size: NA
CDR3 protein: SVGVRDQPQH

V gene: TRBV3-1/TRBV3-2
clone size: NA
CDR3 protein: ASSRTGKDIQY

V gene: TRBV9
clone size: NA
CDR3 protein: ASSEEGYMDGYT

V gene: TRBV14
clone size: NA
CDR3 protein: ASSRDYTGELF

V gene: TRBV6-5
clone size: NA
CDR3 protein: ASSTTGTGAEAF

V gene: TRBV18
clone size: NA
CDR3 protein: ASSPLRYGGTGNTIY

V gene: TRBV6-2/TRBV6-3
clone size: NA
CDR3 protein: ASSPLAASPAEAF

V gene: TRBV28
clone size: NA
CDR3 protein: ASSLTGLAGRSSYNEQF

V gene: TRBV7-8
clone size: NA
CDR3 protein: ASSLRGMDTQY

V gene: TRBV5-1
clone size: NA
CDR3 protein: ASSLNPVTGELF

V gene: TRBV5-1
clone size: NA
CDR3 protein: ASSLDGTPYYEQY

V gene: TRBV3-1/TRBV3-2
clone size: NA
CDR3 protein: ASSPGTGGNTEAF

V gene: TRBV11-2
clone size: NA
CDR3 protein: ASSRQGNTEAF

V gene: TRBV6-6
clone size: NA
CDR3 protein: ASSSWTGLNTEAF

V gene: TRBV27
clone size: NA
CDR3 protein: ASSLSDRPNYGYT

V gene: TRBV5-1
clone size: once
CDR3 protein: ASSLGQGAPDTQY

V gene: TRBV24-1
clone size: NA
CDR3 protein: ATSDNNGVGRYT

V gene: TRBV27
clone size: NA
CDR3 protein: ASSYTGFDEQY

V gene: TRBV6-5
clone size: NA
CDR3 protein: ASSMDRGPREQY

V gene: TRBV5-5
clone size: NA
CDR3 protein: ASSSYEQY

V gene: TRBV3-1/TRBV3-2
clone size: NA
CDR3 protein: ASSQGHNEQF

V gene: TRBV5-1
clone size: NA
CDR3 protein: ASRLNRPFTDTQY

V gene: TRBV3-1/TRBV3-2
clone size: once
CDR3 protein: ASSQELAGGTYNEQF

V gene: TRBV4-2
clone size: NA
CDR3 protein: ASSGLPGEQF

V gene: TRBV9
clone size: NA
CDR3 protein: ASSVGSVNQPQH

V gene: TRBV5-4
clone size: NA
CDR3 protein: ASSLKGLNTEAF

V gene: TRBV30
clone size: NA
CDR3 protein: ARQGPYGYT

V gene: TRBV19
clone size: NA
CDR3 protein: ASTDRDPSGELF

V gene: TRBV2
clone size: NA
CDR3 protein: ASGQGDSGNTIY

V gene: TRBV4-2
clone size: NA
CDR3 protein: ASSQVTGGSNYGYT

V gene: TRBV29-1
clone size: NA
CDR3 protein: SAHSQFPSTEAF

V gene: TRBV5-5
clone size: once
CDR3 protein: ASSLVTVKSEKLF

V gene: TRBV6-5
clone size: once
CDR3 protein: ASSHSDRGGEQY

V gene: TRBV7-9
clone size: NA
CDR3 protein: ASSPEQGGFNEKLF

V gene: TRBV14
clone size: NA
CDR3 protein: ASSHLQGSYEQY

V gene: TRBV6-6
clone size: NA
CDR3 protein: ASSSLLAGGPGTQY